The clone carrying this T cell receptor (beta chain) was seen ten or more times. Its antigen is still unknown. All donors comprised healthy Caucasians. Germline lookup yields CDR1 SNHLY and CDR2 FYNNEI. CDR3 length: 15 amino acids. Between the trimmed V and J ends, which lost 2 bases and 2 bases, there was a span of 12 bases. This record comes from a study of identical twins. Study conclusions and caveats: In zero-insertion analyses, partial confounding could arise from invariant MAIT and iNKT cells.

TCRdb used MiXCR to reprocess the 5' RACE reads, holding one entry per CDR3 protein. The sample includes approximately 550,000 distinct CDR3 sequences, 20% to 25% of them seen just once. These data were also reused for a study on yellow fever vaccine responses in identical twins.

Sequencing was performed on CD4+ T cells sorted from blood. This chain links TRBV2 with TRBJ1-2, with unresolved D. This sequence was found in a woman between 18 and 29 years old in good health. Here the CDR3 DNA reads TGTGCCAGCAGTGAAATCCCTAACTCCAACTATGGCTACACCTTC. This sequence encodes CASSEIPNSNYGYTF.